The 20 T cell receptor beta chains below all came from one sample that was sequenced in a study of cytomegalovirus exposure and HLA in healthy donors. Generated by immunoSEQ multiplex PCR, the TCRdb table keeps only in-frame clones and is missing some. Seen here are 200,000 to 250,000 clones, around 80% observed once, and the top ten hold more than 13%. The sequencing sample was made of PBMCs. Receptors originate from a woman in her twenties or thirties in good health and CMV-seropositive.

Here the CDR3 DNA reads TGTGCCAGCAGTTTGCCCGGGACAGGGGTGTACAATGAGCAGTTCTTC. Protein sequence: CASSLPGTGVYNEQFF. The V call is TRBV27, the J call TRBJ2-1, with 10 bases fitting TRBD1. CDR1 and CDR2 from the germline V gene are MNHEY and SMNVEV (reference sequence). The J segment lost 4 bases and the V segment lost 3 bases, leaving 6 bases of the junction unmatched. The CDR3 has 16 amino acids.

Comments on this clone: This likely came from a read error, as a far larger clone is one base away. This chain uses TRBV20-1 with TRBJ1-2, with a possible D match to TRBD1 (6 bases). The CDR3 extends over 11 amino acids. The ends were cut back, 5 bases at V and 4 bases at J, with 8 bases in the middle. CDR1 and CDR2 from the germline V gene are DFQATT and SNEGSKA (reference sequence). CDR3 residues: CSAQDSYGYTF. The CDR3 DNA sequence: TGCAGTGCTCAGGACAGCTATGGCTACACCTTC.

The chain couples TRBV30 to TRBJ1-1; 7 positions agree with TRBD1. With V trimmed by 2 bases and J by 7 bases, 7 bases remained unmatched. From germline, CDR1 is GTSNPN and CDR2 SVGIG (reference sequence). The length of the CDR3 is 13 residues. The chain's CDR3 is CAWSQTGLVEAFF. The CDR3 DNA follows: TGTGCCTGGAGTCAGACAGGGTTGGTTGAAGCTTTCTTT. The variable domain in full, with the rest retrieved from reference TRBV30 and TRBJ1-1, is SQTIHQWPATLVQPVGSPLSLECTVEGTSNPNLYWYRQAAGRGLQLLFYSVGIGQISSEVPQNLSASRPQDRQFILSSKKLLLSDSGFYLCAWSQTGLVEAFFGQGTRLTVV.

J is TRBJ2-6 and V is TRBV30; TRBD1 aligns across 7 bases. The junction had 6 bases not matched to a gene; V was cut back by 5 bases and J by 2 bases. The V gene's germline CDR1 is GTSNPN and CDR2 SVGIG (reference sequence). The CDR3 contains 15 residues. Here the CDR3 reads CAWSPGGTGANVLTF. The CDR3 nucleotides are TGTGCCTGGTCCCCAGGGGGTACTGGGGCCAACGTCCTGACTTTC.

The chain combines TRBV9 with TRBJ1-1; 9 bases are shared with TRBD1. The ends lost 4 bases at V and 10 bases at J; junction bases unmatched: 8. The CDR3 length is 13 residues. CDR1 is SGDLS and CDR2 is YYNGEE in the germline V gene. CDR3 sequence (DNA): TGTGCCAGCAGCCCCGGGACAGGGATAGCAGCTTTCTTT. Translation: CASSPGTGIAAFF.

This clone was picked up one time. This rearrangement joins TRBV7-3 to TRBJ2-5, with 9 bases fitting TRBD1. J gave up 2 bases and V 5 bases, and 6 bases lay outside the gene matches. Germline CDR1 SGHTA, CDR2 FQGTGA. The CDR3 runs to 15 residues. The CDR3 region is CASSLQGALQETQYF. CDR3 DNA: TGTGCCAGCAGCCTACAGGGGGCGCTTCAAGAGACCCAGTACTTC.

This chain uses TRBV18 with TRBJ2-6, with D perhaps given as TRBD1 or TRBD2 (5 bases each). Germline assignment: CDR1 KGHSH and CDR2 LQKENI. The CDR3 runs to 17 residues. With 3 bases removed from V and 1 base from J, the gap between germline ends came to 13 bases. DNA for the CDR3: TGTGCCAGCTCACCGTTGACGGGGCCGTCTGGGGCCAACGTCCTGACTTTC. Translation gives CASSPLTGPSGANVLTF.

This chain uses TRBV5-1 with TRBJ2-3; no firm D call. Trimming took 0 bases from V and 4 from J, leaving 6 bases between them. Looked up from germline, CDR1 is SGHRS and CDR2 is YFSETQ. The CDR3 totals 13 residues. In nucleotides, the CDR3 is TGCGCCAGCAGCTTGGCTCTCGCAGATACGCAGTATTTT. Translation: CASSLALADTQYF.

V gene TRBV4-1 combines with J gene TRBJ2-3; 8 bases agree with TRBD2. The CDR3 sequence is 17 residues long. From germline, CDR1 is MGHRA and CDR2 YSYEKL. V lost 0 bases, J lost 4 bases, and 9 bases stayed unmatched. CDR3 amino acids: CASSQEGSGSKPDTQYF. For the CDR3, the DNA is TGCGCCAGCAGCCAAGAAGGGAGCGGGAGTAAGCCAGATACGCAGTATTTT.

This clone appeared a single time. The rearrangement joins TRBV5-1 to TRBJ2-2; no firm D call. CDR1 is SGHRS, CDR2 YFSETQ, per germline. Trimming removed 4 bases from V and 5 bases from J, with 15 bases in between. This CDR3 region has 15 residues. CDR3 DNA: TGCGCCAGCAGCCCCTTTTTCTCTCGTACCGGGGAGCTGTTTTTT. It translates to CASSPFFSRTGELFF.

Here the CDR3 reads CAISEASGVQETQYF. The CDR3 nucleotides read TGTGCCATCAGTGAGGCTAGCGGAGTACAAGAGACCCAGTACTTC. V is TRBV10-3 and J is TRBJ2-5; 7 bases fit TRBD2. CDR1 and CDR2 (germline): ENHRY, SYGVKD. The V and J ends lost 2 bases and 2 bases, in that order; junction bases with no gene match: 5. CDR3 length: 15 residues.

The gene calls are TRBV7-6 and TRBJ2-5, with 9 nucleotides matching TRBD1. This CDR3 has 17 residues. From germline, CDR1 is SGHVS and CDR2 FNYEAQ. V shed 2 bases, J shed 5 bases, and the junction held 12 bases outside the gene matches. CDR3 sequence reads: CASSLRAQGAKGETQYF. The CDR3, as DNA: TGTGCCAGCAGCTTAAGGGCACAGGGGGCGAAGGGTGAGACCCAGTACTTC.

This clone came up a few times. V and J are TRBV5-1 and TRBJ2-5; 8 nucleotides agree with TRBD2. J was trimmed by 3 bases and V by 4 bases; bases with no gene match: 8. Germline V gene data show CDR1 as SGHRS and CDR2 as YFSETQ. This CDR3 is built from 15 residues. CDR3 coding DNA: TGCGCCAGCAGCAAAGCGGGAGAGGTCGAAGAGACCCAGTACTTC. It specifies CASSKAGEVEETQYF.

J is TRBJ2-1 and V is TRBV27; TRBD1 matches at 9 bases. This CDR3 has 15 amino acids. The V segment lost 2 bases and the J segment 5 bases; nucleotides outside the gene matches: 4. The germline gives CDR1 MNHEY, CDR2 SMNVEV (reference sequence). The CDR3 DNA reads TGTGCCAGCAGTTTACCGGGACAGGGCAACAATGAGCAGTTCTTC. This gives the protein CASSLPGQGNNEQFF.

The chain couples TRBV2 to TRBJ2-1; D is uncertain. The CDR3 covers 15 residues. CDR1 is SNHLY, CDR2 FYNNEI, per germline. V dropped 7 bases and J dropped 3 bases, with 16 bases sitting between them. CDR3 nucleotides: TGTGCCAGCATTATCTGGAGAGTGGGCTACAATGAGCAGTTCTTC. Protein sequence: CASIIWRVGYNEQFF.

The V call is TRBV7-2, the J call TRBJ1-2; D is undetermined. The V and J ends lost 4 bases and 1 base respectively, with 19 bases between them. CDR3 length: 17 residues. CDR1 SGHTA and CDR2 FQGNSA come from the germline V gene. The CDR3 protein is CASSSPPGRSYNYGYTF. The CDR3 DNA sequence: TGTGCCAGCAGCTCCCCCCCAGGCAGATCCTATAACTATGGCTACACCTTC.

In DNA form, the CDR3 reads TGTGCCAGCAGCTCGGGGCCTGGCGCCGGGGAGCTGTTTTTT. The encoded protein is CASSSGPGAGELFF. This chain joins TRBV7-6 and TRBJ2-2; the D call may be TRBD1 or TRBD2 (5 bases each). Germline V gives CDR1 SGHVS, CDR2 FNYEAQ. CDR3 length: 14 residues. Between the trimmed V and J ends, which lost 4 bases and 6 bases, there was a span of 12 bases.

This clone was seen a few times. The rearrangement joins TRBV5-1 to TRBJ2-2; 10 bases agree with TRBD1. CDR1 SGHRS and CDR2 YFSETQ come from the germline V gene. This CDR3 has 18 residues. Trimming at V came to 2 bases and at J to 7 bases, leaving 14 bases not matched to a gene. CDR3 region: CASSLLAPGTGVIGELFF. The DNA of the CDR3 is TGCGCCAGCAGCTTATTGGCCCCCGGGACAGGGGTGATCGGGGAGCTGTTTTTT.

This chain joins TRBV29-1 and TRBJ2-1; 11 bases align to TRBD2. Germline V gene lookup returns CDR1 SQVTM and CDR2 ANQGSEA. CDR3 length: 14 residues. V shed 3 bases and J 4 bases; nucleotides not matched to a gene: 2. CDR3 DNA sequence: TGCAGCGTTGAGGGACTAGCGGAATACAATGAGCAGTTCTTC. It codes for CSVEGLAEYNEQFF.

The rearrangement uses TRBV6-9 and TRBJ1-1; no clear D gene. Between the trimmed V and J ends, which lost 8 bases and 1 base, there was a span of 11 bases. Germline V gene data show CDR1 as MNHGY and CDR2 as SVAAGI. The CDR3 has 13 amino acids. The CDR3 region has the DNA TGTGCCAGCGGCCAGGTACCGAACACTGAAGCTTTCTTT. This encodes CASGQVPNTEAFF.